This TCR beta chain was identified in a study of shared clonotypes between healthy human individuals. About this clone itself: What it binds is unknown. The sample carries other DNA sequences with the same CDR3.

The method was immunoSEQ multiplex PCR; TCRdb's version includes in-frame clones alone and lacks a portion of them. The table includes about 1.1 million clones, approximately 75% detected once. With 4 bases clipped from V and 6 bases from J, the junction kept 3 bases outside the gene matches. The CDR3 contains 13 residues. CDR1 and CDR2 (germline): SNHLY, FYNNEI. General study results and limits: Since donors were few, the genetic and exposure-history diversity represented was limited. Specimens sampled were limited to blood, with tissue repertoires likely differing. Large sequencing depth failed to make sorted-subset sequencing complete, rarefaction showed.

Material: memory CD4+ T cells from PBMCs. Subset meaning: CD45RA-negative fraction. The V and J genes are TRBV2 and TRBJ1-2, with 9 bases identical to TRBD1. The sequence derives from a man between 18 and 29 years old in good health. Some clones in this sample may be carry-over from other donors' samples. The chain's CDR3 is CASSVTGGDGYTF. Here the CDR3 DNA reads TGTGCCAGCAGTGTAACAGGGGGCGATGGCTACACCTTC. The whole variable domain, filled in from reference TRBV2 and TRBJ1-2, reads EPEVTQTPSHQVTQMGQEVILRCVPISNHLYFYWYRQILGQKVEFLVSFYNNEISEKSEIFDDQFSVERPDGSNFTLKIRSTKLEDSAMYFCASSVTGGDGYTFGSGTRLTVV.